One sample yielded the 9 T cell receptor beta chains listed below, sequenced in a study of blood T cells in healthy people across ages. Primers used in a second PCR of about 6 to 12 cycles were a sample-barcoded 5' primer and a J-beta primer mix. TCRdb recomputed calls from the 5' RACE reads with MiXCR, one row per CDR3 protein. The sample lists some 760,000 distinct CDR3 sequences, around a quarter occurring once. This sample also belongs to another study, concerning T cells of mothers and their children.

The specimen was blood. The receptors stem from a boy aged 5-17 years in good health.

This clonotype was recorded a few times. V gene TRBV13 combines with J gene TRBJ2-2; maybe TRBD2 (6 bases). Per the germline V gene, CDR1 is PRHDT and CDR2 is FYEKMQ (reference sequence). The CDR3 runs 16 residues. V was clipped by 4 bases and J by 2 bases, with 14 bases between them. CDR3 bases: TGTGCCAGCAGCTCCCTAGCGTGGGAAAACACCGGGGAGCTGTTTTTT. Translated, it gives CASSSLAWENTGELFF.

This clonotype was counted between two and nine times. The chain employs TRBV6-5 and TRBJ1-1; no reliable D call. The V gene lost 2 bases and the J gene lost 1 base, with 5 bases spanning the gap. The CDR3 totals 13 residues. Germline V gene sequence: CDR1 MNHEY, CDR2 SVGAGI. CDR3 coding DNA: TGTGCCAGCAGTTACGGGGAGAACACTGAAGCTTTCTTT. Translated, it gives CASSYGENTEAFF.

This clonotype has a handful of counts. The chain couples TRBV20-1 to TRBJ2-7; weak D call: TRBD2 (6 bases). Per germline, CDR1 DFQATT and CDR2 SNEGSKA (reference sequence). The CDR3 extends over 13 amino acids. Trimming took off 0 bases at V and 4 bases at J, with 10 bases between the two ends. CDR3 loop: CSARDPEGYEQYF. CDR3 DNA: TGCAGTGCTAGAGATCCGGAGGGATACGAGCAGTACTTC.

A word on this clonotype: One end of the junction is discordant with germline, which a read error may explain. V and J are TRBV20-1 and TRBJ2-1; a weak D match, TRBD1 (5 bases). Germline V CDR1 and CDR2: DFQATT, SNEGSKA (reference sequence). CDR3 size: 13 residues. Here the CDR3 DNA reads TGCAGTGCTAGAGGGACATCGGACAATGACCAGTTCTTC. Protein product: CSARGTSDNDQFF.

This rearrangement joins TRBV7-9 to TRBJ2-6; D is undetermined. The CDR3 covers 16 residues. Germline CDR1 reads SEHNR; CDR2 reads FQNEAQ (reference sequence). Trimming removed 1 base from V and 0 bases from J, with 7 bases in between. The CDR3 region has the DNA TGTGCCAGCAGCTTAGAGGCAGGCTCTGGGGCCAACGTCCTGACTTTC. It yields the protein CASSLEAGSGANVLTF.

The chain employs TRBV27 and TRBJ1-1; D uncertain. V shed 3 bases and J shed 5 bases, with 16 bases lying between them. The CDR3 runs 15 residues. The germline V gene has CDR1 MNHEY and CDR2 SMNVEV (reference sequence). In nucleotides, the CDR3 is TGTGCCAGCAGTTTCCCCCCGACTGGTAGAACTGAAGCTTTCTTT. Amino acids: CASSFPPTGRTEAFF.

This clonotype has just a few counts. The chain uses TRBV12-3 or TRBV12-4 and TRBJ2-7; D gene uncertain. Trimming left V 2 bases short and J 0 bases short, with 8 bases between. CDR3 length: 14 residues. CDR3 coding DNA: TGTGCCAGCAGTTTATCGGAGAGCTCCTACGAGCAGTACTTC. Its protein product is CASSLSESSYEQYF.

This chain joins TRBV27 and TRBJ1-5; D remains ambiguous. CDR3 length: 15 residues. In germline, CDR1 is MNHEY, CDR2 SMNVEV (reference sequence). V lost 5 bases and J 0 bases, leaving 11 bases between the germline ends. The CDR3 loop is CASSPQGYSNQPQHF. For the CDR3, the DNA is TGTGCCAGCAGTCCCCAAGGGTATAGCAATCAGCCCCAGCATTTT.

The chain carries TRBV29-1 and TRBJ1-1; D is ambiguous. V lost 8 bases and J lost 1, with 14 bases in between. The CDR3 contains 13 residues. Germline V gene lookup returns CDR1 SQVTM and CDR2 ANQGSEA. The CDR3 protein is CSTSGVSNTEAFF. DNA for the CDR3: TGCAGCACGTCCGGAGTCTCGAACACTGAAGCTTTCTTT.